Each of the 18 T cell receptor beta chains below was sequenced from the same sample in a study of immune characterization of retroperitoneal liposarcoma. TCRdb recomputed calls from the PCR reads with MiXCR, one row per CDR3 protein. The sample gives approximately 10,000 distinct CDR3 sequences, roughly 26% of which show up once; around 8.6% is in the top ten. The sample comprised tumor tissue. These receptor sequences come from a male donor with retroperitoneal liposarcoma.

The chain links TRBV6-6 to TRBJ2-5, with 11 bases fitting TRBD1. The end of the DNA fits TRBJ2-1 better, so the J call may be wrong. Germline V gene data show CDR1 as MNHNY and CDR2 as SVGAGI (reference sequence). CDR3 length equals 14 residues. The CDR3 DNA reads as TGTGCCAGCAGTTACGGACAGGGGGCCTACGAGCAGTTCTTC. Translation: CASSYGQGAYEQFF.

As to this clonotype: A single base separates this from a much larger clone, so it may be a read error. The chain employs TRBV7-1 and TRBJ2-5; 8 bases line up with TRBD2. TRBV7-1 is reported as an ORF; its role is uncertain. V dropped 5 bases and J dropped 7; count of bases not matched to a gene: 3. The CDR3 has 12 amino acids. In DNA, the CDR3 is TGTGCCAGCAGCCCCCGGGGGGGGACCCAGTACTTC. Its translation is CASSPRGGTQYF.

This chain uses TRBV18 with TRBJ1-1; D unresolved. Germline V gene data show CDR1 as KGHSH and CDR2 as LQKENI. This CDR3 spans 14 amino acids. The V and J ends lost 0 bases and 0 bases respectively, with 5 bases between them. The CDR3 protein is CASSPPSVNTEAFF. The CDR3 DNA reads TGTGCCAGCTCACCACCGTCAGTGAACACTGAAGCTTTCTTT.

The genes are TRBV12-5 and TRBJ2-1; D not certain. V was trimmed by 9 bases and J by 10 bases, leaving 19 bases between them. In germline, CDR1 is LGHNT, CDR2 FRNRAP. The CDR3 has 13 amino acids. The CDR3 protein is CASALGSSYEQFF. The CDR3 coding sequence is TGTGCTAGCGCCCTAGGCAGCTCCTACGAGCAGTTCTTC. The full variable domain, in which reference TRBV12-5 and TRBJ2-1 provide the parts outside the CDR3, is DARVTQTPRHKVTEMGQEVTMRCQPILGHNTVFWYRQTMMQGLELLAYFRNRAPLDDSGMPKDRFSAEMPDATLATLKIQPSEPRDSAVYFCASALGSSYEQFFGPGTRLTVL.

The chain joins TRBV11-2 to TRBJ1-4, with 10 bases identical to TRBD1. CDR3 size: 16 residues. Trimming took 5 bases from V and 3 from J; bases not matched to a gene: 6. Per germline, CDR1 SGHAT and CDR2 FQNNGV. Written as DNA, the CDR3 is TGTGCCAGCAGCCACCGGGACAGGGGTGCTAATGAAAAACTGTTTTTT. This sequence encodes CASSHRDRGANEKLFF.

This CDR3 reads CASSQIGTAQETQYF. The CDR3 DNA reads TGTGCCAGCAGCCAAATCGGGACAGCGCAAGAGACCCAGTACTTC. The chain joins TRBV7-8 to TRBJ2-5, with TRBD1 matching over 7 bases. J lost 2 bases, V lost 5 bases, and 8 bases had no gene match. Germline CDR1 SGHVS, CDR2 FQNEAQ. The CDR3 length is 15 residues.

The table lists this clonotype with many counts. This sequence joins TRBV10-1 and TRBJ1-1; D gene unclear. The V end was cut by 0 bases, the J end by 3 bases, with 8 bases between. The CDR3 totals 14 residues. In germline, CDR1 is WNHNN, CDR2 SYGVQD (reference sequence). The CDR3 loop reads CASSESIGDTEAFF. The CDR3 DNA reads TGCGCCAGCAGTGAGTCGATCGGGGACACTGAAGCTTTCTTT.

This clonotype showed up just a few times. The gene calls are TRBV6-2 or TRBV6-3 and TRBJ2-1, with 9 nucleotides matching TRBD1. With the DNA end fitting TRBJ2-7 better, the J assignment may be wrong. CDR1 is MNHEY, CDR2 SVGEGT, per germline. CDR3 size: 15 residues. CDR3 sequence reads: CASSYGTGSYNEQYF. The CDR3 DNA reads as TGTGCCAGCAGTTACGGGACAGGGTCCTACAATGAGCAGTACTTC.

The chain joins TRBV19 to TRBJ1-3; tentative D call: TRBD1 (6 bases). This CDR3 spans 14 amino acids. CDR1 and CDR2 from the germline V gene are LNHDA and SQIVND (reference sequence). V gave up 6 bases and J gave up 8 bases, with 17 bases separating them. CDR3 sequence (DNA): TGTGCCAGTAGCGTACAGGGCCGGGCGGACACCATATATTTT. Protein product: CASSVQGRADTIYF.

This rearrangement joins TRBV7-8 to TRBJ1-1; D gene ambiguous. Trimming pared 5 bases from V and 0 bases from J, leaving 10 bases between. The CDR3 length is 14 residues. Germline V gives CDR1 SGHVS, CDR2 FQNEAQ. The CDR3 DNA reads as TGTGCCAGCAGCCCCGCATTACTGAACACTGAAGCTTTCTTT. Amino acid sequence: CASSPALLNTEAFF.

By sample fraction, this clonotype is medium-sized. The chain has TRBV6-1 and TRBJ2-5, with TRBD2 matching over 8 bases. The DNA end favors TRBJ2-7, so the J call may be wrong. Germline CDR1 reads MNHNS; CDR2 reads SASEGT. The CDR3 extends over 15 amino acids. The CDR3 loop reads CASSGIAGQLYEQYF. CDR3 coding DNA: TGTGCCAGCAGTGGAATAGCGGGACAACTCTACGAGCAGTACTTC.

This clonotype was seen only a few times. The rearrangement joins TRBV7-3 to TRBJ2-1; 9 bases fit TRBD2. This CDR3 has 15 residues. V gave up 8 bases and J gave up 8 bases; unmatched junction bases: 13. Looked up from germline, CDR1 is SGHTA and CDR2 is FQGTGA. Here the CDR3 DNA reads TGTGCCAGCCAGGCGATAGCGGGAGCTAACGATGAGCAGTTCTTC. Protein: CASQAIAGANDEQFF.

In its sample, this clonotype ranks as medium-sized. The rearrangement joins TRBV7-8 to TRBJ2-1, with D perhaps matching TRBD1 or TRBD2 (5 bases each). V was clipped by 3 bases and J by 13 bases, with 28 bases between them. This CDR3 is built from 17 residues. Germline CDR1 and CDR2: SGHVS and FQNEAQ. The CDR3 region is CASSLGPTPTEKETQFF. CDR3 sequence (DNA): TGTGCCAGCAGCTTGGGACCAACTCCCACTGAGAAAGAGACCCAGTTCTTC.

This clonotype was seen a few times. The chain joins TRBV25-1 to TRBJ2-3; TRBD1 agrees at 7 bases. After removal of 3 bases from V and 0 bases from J, the junction contained 6 bases not matched to a gene. The CDR3 extends over 16 amino acids. Germline V gives CDR1 MGHDK, CDR2 SYGVNS. CDR3 in DNA: TGTGCCAGCAGTGATCCAAGGGGGCAAAGCACAGATACGCAGTATTTT. Encoded protein: CASSDPRGQSTDTQYF.

This clonotype was detected many times. The chain uses TRBV6-1 and TRBJ2-1; D uncertain. Judging by the DNA end, TRBJ2-7 fits better; the J call may be wrong. CDR3 length: 15 amino acids. CDR1 and CDR2 from the germline V gene are MNHNS and SASEGT. CDR3 coding DNA: TGTGCCAGCAGTGAAACATGGCAGTCCTACAATGAGCAGTACTTC. This translates into CASSETWQSYNEQYF.

V and J are TRBV25-1 and TRBJ2-7, with D unclear. In germline, CDR1 is MGHDK, CDR2 SYGVNS. The germline V and J ends were trimmed by 3 bases and 0 bases, with 9 bases remaining between them. CDR3 length: 14 amino acids. CDR3 protein: CASSDGGYSYEQYF. In nucleotides, the CDR3 is TGTGCCAGCAGTGACGGCGGATACTCCTACGAGCAGTACTTC.

This clonotype was detected once. The V and J genes are TRBV6-6 and TRBJ2-3; no definite D call. Trimming removed 6 bases from V and 4 bases from J, with 8 bases in between. This CDR3 is 12 amino acids long. Per the germline V gene, CDR1 is MNHNY and CDR2 is SVGAGI (reference sequence). Here the CDR3 DNA reads TGTGCCAGCAGCTCTAGTCCAGATACGCAGTATTTT. Amino acid sequence: CASSSSPDTQYF.

This clonotype was seen a few times. J is TRBJ1-6 and V is TRBV6-1; D is ambiguous. CDR3 length equals 16 residues. V lost 6 bases to trimming and J lost 3 bases, with 15 bases between them. Germline lookup yields CDR1 MNHNS and CDR2 SASEGT. This chain's CDR3 is CASSLENTGYNSPLHF. The CDR3 nucleotides read TGTGCCAGCAGCCTGGAAAATACGGGCTATAATTCACCCCTCCACTTT.